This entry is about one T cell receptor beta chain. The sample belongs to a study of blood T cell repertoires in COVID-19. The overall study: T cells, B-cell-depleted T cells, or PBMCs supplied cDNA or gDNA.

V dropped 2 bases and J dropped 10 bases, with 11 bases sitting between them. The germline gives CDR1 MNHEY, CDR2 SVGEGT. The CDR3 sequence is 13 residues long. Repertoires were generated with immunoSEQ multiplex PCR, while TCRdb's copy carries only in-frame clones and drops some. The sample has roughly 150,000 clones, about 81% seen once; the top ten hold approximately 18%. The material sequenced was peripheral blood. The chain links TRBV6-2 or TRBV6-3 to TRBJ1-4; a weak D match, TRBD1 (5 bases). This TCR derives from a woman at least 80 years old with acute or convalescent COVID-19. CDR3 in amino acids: CASSYRVGGKLFF. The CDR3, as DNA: TGTGCCAGCAGTTACAGGGTGGGGGGAAAACTGTTTTTT.